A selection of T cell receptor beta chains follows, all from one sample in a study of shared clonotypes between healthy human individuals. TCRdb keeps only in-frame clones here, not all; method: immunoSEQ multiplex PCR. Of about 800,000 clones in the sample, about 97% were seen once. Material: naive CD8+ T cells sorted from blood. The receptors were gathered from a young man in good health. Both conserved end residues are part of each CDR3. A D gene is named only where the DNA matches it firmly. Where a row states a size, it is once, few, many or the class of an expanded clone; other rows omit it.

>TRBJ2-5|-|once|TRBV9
CASSVQGYQETQYF
TGTGCCAGCAGCGTTCAGGGCTACCAAGAGACCCAGTACTTC
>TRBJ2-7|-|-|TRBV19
CATGFPSREQYF
TGTGCCACCGGATTCCCTAGTAGGGAGCAGTACTTC
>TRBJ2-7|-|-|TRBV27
CASSLHGDEQYF
TGTGCCAGCAGTTTGCACGGGGACGAGCAGTACTTC
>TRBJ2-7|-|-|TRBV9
CASSAGTEQYF
TGTGCCAGCAGCGCCGGGACGGAGCAGTACTTC
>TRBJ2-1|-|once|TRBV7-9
CASSISASSYNEQFF
TGTGCCAGCAGCATTAGCGCTAGCTCCTACAATGAGCAGTTCTTC
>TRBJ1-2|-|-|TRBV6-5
CASSYPGQAQGGYTF
TGTGCCAGCAGTTACCCCGGACAAGCCCAGGGAGGCTACACCTTC
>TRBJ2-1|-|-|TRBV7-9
CASSPAYAAAYNEQFF
TGTGCCAGCAGCCCGGCCTACGCGGCGGCGTACAATGAGCAGTTCTTC
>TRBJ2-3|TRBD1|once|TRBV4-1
CASSQAVNLGQFTDTQYF
TGCGCCAGCAGCCAAGCGGTGAATTTGGGACAGTTCACAGATACGCAGTATTTT
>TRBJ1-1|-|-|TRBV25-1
CASSEGQYTEAFF
TGTGCCAGCAGTGAGGGGCAGTACACTGAAGCTTTCTTT
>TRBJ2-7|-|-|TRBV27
CASSYTRSYEQYF
TGTGCCAGCAGTTACACCCGATCCTACGAGCAGTACTTC
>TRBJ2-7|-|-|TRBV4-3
CASSQSWAGAYEQYF
TGCGCCAGCAGCCAATCGTGGGCGGGGGCATACGAGCAGTACTTC
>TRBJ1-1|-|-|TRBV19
CASIGMAYTEAFF
TGTGCCAGTATAGGGATGGCCTACACTGAAGCTTTCTTT
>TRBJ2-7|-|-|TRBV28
CASSPGVYEQYF
TGTGCCAGCAGTCCCGGTGTCTACGAGCAGTACTTC
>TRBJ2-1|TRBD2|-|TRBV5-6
CASSLAGGGDEQFF
TGTGCCAGCAGCTTGGCGGGAGGAGGGGATGAGCAGTTCTTC
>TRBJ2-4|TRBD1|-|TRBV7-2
CASSLAPGQAKNIQYF
TGTGCCAGCAGCTTAGCGCCGGGACAGGCAAAAAACATTCAGTACTTC
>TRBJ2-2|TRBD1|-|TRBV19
CASRETGDYTGELFF
TGTGCCAGTAGGGAGACAGGGGATTACACCGGGGAGCTGTTTTTT